This T cell receptor beta chain was profiled in a study of T-cell memory formation after mild COVID-19. Germline V gene lookup returns CDR1 LNHNV and CDR2 YYDKDF (reference sequence). Trimming cost V 0 bases and J 3 bases; bases outside gene matches: 7. The CDR3 loop spans 16 amino acids. The study's findings and limits: Among contracting clones, CD4+ were mainly CM/EM and CD8+ enriched in EMRA.

This clonotype was detected a few times. Its antigen is unidentified. MiXCR, run by TCRdb on the 5' RACE reads, gives a single entry per CDR3 protein. The sample lists about 470,000 distinct CDR3 sequences; 15% to 20% were seen once. V is TRBV15 and J is TRBJ2-7; 8 nucleotides match TRBD1. Sequenced: PBMCs or a T cell subset sorted from them (not recorded which). This receptor was taken from an adult woman who had mild COVID-19 (a few samples of this study predate the infection). Cell type and time point are not known. This CDR3 is CATSRDLRQGYYEQYF. The CDR3 DNA follows: TGTGCCACCAGCAGAGATTTAAGACAGGGGTACTACGAGCAGTACTTC.